The source of this TCR beta chain is a study of vaccination and CD4 T cells after COVID-19. Per the germline V gene, CDR1 is SGHDT and CDR2 is YYEEEE. V lost 4 bases and J lost 5; bases outside the gene matches: 12. This CDR3 is built from 17 residues. The treatment: approximately 10-day PBMC culture with coronavirus spike peptide pools or control peptides (ViraFEST assay). Healthy people given the vaccine had no prior SARS-CoV-2 infection (nucleocapsid antibodies were negative before and after vaccination). Researchers used the Oncomine TCR Beta short-read assay to sequence DNA from cultured CD4+ T cells. DNA came from CD4+ T cells after culture. TCRdb reanalysed the PCR reads using MiXCR and keeps one entry per CDR3 protein. The sample has about 23,000 distinct CDR3 sequences; around 70% are singletons. As concerns this clonotype: Its antigen is currently unknown.

The source of this sequence is a human donor who received a COVID-19 vaccine. This rearrangement joins TRBV5-6 to TRBJ2-5; 12 bases are shared with TRBD2. The sample here was CD4+ T cells from blood, cultured in vitro, taken after SARS-CoV-2 vaccination. The CDR3 loop reads CASSPPGLAGGQETQYF. CDR3 DNA: TGTGCCAGCAGCCCGCCCGGGCTAGCGGGGGGGCAGGAGACCCAGTACTTC.